This T cell receptor (beta chain) appears in the sequencing data of a study of cytomegalovirus exposure and HLA in healthy donors. Looking at the study overall: In an early release, HLA-typed donors contributed some 88 million unique TCR sequences. Regarding the study as a whole: Cytomegalovirus-associated TCR beta chains were listed, numbering roughly 150. Among the most significant clusters, several appeared linked to common viral pathogens in a later analysis. Several V segments, TRBV6-2 and TRBV6-3 among them, could not be told apart and were dropped.

In regard to this clone: Antigen unknown.

Germline values: CDR1 LNHDA, CDR2 SQIVND (reference sequence). V lost 3 bases and J 4 bases, leaving 15 bases between the germline ends. The CDR3 runs 15 residues. The PCR ran on 60 Vbeta and 13 Jbeta primers. Measured with immunoSEQ multiplex PCR; TCRdb has only the in-frame clones, and not every one. In the table there are under 110,000 clones, just over 70% of which are singletons. The sample taken for sequencing was PBMCs. The sequence came from a boy aged 5-17 years in good health and CMV-seronegative. The J gene is TRBJ1-1, the V gene TRBV19; D is uncertain. The CDR3 protein is CASSILGRGGTEAFF. The CDR3 coding sequence is TGTGCCAGTAGTATTCTTGGGAGAGGCGGCACTGAAGCTTTCTTT.